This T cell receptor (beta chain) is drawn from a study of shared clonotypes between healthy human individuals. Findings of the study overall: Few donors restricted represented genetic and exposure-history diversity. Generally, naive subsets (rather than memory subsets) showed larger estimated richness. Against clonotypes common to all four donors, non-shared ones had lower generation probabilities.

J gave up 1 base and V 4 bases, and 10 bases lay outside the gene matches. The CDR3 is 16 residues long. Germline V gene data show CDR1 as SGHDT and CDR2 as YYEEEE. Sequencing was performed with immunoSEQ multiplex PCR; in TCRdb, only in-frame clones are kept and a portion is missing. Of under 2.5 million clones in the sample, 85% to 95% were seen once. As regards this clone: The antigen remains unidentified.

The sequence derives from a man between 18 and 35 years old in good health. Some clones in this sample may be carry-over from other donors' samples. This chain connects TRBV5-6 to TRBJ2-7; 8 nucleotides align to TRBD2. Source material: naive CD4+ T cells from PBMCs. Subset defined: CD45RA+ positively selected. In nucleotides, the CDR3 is TGTGCCAGCAGCCTGTCCATGGTAGCGGGATCCTACGAGCAGTACTTC. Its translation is CASSLSMVAGSYEQYF.